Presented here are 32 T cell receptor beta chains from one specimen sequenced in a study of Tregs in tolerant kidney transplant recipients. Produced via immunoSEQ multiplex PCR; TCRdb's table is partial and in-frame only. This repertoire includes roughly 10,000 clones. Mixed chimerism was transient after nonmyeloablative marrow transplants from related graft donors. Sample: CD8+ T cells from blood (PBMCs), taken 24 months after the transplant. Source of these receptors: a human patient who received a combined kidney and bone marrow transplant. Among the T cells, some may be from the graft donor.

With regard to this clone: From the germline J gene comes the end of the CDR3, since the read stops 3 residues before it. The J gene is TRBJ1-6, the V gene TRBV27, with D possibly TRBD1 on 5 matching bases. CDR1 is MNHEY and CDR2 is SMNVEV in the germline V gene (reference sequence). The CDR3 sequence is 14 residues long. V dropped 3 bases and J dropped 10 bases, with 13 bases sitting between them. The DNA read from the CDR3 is TGTGCCAGCAGTTTGGGGGGAGGCGAGTCACCC. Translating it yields CASSLGGGESP. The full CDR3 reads CASSLGGGESPLHF.

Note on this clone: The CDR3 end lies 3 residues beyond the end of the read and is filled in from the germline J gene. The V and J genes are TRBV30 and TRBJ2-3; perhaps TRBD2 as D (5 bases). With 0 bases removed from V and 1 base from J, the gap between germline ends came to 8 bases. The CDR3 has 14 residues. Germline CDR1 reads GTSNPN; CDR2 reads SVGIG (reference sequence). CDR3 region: CAWSVAGGTDTQYF. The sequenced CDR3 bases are TGTGCCTGGAGTGTGGCCGGGGGCACAGATACG.

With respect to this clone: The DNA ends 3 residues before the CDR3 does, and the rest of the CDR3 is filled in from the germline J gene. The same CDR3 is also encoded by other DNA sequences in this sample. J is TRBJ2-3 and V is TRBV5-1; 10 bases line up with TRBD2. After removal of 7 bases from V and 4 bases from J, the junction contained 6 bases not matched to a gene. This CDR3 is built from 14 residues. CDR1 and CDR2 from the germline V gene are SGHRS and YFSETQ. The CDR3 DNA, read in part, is TGCGCCAGCCGCCTAGCGGGAGTTGCAGATACG. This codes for CASRLAGVADT. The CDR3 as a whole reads CASRLAGVADTQYF.

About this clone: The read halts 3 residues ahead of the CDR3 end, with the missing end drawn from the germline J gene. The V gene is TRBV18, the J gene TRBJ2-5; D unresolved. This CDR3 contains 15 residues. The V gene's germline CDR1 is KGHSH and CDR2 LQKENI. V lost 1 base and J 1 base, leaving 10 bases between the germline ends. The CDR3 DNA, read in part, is TGTGCCAGCTCACCACTTGGTAGGGTCCAAGAGACC. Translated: CASSPLGRVQET. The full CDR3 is CASSPLGRVQETQYF.

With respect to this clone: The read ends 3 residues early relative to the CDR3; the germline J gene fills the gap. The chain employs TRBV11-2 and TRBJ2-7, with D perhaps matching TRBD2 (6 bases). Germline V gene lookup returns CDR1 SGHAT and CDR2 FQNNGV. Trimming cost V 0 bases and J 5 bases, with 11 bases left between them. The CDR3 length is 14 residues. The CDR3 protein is CASSLESWGDEQYF. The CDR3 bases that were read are TGTGCCAGCAGCTTAGAGTCTTGGGGGGACGAG.

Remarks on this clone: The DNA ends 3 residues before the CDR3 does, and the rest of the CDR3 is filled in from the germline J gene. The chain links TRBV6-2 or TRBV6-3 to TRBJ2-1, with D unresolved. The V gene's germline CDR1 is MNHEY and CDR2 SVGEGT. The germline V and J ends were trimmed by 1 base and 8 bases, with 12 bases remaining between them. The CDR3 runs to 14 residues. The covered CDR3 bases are TGTGCCAGCAGTTACTGGGCAGTTGAGGATGAG. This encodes CASSYWAVEDE. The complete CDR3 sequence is CASSYWAVEDEQFF.

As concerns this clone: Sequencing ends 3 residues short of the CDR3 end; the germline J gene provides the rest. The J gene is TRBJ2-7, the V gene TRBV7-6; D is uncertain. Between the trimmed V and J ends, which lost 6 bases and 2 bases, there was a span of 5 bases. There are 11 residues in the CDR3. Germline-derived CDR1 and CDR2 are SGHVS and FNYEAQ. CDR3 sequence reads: CASSSTYEQYF. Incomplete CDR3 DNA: TGTGCCAGCAGTTCAACCTACGAG.

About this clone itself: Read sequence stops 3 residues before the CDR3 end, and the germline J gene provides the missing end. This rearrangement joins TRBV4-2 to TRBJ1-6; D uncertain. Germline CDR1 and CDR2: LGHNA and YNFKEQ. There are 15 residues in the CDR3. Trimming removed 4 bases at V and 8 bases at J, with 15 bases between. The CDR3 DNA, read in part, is TGTGCCAGCAGCCCGGCCCCTCGAGCGGATTCACCC. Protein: CASSPAPRADSP. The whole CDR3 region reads CASSPAPRADSPLHF.

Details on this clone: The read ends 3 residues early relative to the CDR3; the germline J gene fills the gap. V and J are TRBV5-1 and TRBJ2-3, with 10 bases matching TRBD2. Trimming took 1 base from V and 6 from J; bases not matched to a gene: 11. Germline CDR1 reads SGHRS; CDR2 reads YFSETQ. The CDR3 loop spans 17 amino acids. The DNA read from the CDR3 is TGCGCCAGCAGCTTGAGGGCTCTAGCGGGAGAGGAGGATACG. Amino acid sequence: CASSLRALAGEEDT. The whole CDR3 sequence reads CASSLRALAGEEDTQYF.

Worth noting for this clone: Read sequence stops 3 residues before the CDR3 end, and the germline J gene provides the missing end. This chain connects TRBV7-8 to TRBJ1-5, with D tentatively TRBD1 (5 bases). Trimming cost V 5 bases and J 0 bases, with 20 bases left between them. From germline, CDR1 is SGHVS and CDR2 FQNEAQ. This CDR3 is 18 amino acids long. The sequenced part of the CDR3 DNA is TGTGCCAGCAGCCTCGTGCCGGACACAAGTTATAGCAATCAGCCC. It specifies CASSLVPDTSYSNQP. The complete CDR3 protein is CASSLVPDTSYSNQPQHF.

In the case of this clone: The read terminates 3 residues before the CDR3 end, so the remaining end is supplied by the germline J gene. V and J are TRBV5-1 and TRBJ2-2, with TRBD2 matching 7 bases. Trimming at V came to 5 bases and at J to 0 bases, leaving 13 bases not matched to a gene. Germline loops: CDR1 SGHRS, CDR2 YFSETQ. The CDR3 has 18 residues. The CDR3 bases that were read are TGCGCCAGCAGAGCGGGACCCCGGGACTATACGAACACCGGGGAG. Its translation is CASRAGPRDYTNTGE. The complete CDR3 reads CASRAGPRDYTNTGELFF.

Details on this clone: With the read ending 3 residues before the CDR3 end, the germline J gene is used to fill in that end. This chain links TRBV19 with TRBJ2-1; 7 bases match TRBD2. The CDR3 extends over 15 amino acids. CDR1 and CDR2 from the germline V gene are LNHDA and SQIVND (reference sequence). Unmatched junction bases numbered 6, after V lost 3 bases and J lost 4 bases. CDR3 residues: CASSILAEGYNEQFF. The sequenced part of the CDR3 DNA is TGTGCCAGTAGTATCCTAGCGGAGGGGTACAATGAG.

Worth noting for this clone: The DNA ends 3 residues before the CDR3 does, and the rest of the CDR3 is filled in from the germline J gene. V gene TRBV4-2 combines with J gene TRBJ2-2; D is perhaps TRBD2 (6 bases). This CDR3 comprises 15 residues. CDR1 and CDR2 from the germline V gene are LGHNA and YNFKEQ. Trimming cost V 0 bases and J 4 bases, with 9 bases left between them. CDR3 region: CASSQDGGSTGELFF. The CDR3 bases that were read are TGTGCCAGCAGCCAAGATGGGGGGAGCACCGGGGAG.

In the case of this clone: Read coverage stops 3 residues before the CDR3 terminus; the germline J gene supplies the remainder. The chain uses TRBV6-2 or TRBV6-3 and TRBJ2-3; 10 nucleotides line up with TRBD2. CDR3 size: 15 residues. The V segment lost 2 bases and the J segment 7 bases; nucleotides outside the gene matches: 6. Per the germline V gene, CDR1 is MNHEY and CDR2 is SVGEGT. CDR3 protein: CASSYTASGRHTQYF. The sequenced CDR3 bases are TGTGCCAGCAGTTACACTGCTAGCGGGAGACATACG.

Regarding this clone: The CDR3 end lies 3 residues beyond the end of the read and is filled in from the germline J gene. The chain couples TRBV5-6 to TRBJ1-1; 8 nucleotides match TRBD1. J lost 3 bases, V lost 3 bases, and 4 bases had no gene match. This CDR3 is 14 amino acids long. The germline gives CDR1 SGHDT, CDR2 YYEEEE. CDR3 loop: CASSWTGLDTEAFF. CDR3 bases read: TGTGCCAGCAGCTGGACAGGGTTGGACACTGAA.

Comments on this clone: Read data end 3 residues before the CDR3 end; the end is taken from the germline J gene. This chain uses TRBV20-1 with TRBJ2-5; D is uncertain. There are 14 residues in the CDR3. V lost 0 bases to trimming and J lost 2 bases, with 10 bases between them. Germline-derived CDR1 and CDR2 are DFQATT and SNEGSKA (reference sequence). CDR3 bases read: TGCAGTGCTAGAGATCTCCGCGATCAAGAGACC. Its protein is CSARDLRDQET. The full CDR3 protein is CSARDLRDQETQYF.

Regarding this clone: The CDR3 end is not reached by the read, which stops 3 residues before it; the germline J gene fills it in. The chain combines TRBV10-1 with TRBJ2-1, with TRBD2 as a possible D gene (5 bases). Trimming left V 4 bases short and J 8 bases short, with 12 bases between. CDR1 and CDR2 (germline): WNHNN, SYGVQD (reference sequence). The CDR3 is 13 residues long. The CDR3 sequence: CASSALAGDEQFF. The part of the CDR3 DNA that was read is TGCGCCAGCAGTGCGCTAGCCGGCGATGAG.

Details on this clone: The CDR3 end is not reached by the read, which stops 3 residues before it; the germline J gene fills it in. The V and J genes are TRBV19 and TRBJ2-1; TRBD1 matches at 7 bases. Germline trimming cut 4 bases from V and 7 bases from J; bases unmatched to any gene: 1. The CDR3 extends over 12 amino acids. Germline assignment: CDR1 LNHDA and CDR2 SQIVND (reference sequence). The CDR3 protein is CASSTTGNEQFF. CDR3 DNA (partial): TGTGCCAGTAGTACGACAGGGAATGAG. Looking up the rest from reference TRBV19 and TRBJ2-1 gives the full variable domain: DGGITQSPKYLFRKEGQNVTLSCEQNLNHDAMYWYRQDPGQGLRLIYYSQIVNDFQKGDIAEGYSVSREKKESFPLTVTSAQKNPTAFYLCASSTTGNEQFFGPGTRLTVL.

The part of the CDR3 DNA that was read is TGTGCCAGCAGCCCTAGCTCCTACGAG. Protein sequence: CASSPSSYE. Given in full, the CDR3 is CASSPSSYEQYF. The chain has TRBV2 and TRBJ2-7; D call uncertain. The CDR3 end lies 3 residues beyond the end of the read and is filled in from the germline J gene. Germline CDR1 and CDR2: SNHLY and FYNNEI. This CDR3 has 12 residues. V was clipped by 6 bases and J by 0 bases, with 6 bases between them.

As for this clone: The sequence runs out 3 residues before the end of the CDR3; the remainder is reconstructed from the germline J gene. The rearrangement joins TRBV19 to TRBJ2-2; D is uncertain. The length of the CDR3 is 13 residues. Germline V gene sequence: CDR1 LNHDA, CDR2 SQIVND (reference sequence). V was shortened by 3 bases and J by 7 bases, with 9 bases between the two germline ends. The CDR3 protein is CASSIPEVGELFF. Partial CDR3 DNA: TGTGCCAGTAGTATCCCCGAGGTCGGGGAG. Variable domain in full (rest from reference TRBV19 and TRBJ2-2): DGGITQSPKYLFRKEGQNVTLSCEQNLNHDAMYWYRQDPGQGLRLIYYSQIVNDFQKGDIAEGYSVSREKKESFPLTVTSAQKNPTAFYLCASSIPEVGELFFGEGSRLTVL.

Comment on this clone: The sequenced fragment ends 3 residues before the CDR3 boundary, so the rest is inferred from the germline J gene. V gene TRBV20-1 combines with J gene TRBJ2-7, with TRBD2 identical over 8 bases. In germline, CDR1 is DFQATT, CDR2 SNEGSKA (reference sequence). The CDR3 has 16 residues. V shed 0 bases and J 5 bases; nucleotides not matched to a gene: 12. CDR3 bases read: TGCAGTGCTAGAGATGAGGTAGCGGGAACTCGGGACGAG. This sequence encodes CSARDEVAGTRDE. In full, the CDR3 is CSARDEVAGTRDEQYF.

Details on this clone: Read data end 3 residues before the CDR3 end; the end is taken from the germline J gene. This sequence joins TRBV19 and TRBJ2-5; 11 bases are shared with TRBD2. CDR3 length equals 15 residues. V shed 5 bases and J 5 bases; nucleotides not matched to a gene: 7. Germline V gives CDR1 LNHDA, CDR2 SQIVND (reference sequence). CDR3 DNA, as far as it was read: TGTGCCAGTAGTCCAGGGACTAGCGGAGGGGAGACC. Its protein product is CASSPGTSGGET. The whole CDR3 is CASSPGTSGGETQYF. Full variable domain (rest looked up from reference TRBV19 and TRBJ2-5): DGGITQSPKYLFRKEGQNVTLSCEQNLNHDAMYWYRQDPGQGLRLIYYSQIVNDFQKGDIAEGYSVSREKKESFPLTVTSAQKNPTAFYLCASSPGTSGGETQYFGPGTRLLVL.

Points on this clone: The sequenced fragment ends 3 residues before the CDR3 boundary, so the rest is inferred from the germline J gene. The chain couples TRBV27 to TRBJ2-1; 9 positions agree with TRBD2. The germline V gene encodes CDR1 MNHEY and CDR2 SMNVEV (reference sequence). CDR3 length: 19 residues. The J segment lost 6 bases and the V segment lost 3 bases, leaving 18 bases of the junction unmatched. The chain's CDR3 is CASSLGASGIGRGPNEQFF. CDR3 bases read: TGTGCCAGCAGTTTGGGGGCTAGCGGGATTGGTCGGGGGCCCAATGAG.

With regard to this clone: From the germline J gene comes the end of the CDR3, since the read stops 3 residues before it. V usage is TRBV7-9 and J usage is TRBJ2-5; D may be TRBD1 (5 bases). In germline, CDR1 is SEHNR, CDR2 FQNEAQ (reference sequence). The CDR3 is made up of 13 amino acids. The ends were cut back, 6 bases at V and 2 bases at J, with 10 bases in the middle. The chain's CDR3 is CASRGVAQETQYF. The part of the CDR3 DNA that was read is TGTGCCAGCAGAGGGGTGGCTCAAGAGACC.

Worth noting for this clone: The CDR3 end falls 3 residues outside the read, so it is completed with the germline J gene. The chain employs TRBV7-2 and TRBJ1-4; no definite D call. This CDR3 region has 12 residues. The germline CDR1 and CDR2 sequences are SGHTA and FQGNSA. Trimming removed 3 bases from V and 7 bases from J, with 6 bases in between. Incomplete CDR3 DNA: TGTGCCAGCAGCTTTCCCGGTGAAAAA. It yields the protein CASSFPGEK. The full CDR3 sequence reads CASSFPGEKLFF.

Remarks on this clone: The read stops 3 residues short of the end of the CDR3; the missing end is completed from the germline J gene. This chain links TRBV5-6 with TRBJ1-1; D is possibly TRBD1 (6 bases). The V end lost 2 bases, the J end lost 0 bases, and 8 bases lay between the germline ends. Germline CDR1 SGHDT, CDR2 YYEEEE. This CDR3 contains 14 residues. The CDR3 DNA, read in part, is TGTGCCAGCAGCTTCGGACAGTTGAACACTGAA. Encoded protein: CASSFGQLNTE. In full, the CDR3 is CASSFGQLNTEAFF. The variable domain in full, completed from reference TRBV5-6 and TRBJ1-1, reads DAGVTQSPTHLIKTRGQQVTLRCSPKSGHDTVSWYQQALGQGPQFIFQYYEEEERQRGNFPDRFSGHQFPNYSSELNVNALLLGDSALYLCASSFGQLNTEAFFGQGTRLTVV.

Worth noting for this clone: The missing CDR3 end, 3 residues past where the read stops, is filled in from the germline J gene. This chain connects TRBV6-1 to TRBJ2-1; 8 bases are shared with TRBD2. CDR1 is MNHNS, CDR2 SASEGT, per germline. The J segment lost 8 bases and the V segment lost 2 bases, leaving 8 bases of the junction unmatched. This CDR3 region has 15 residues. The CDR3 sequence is CASSENGLAGDEQFF. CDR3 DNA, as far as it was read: TGTGCCAGCAGTGAAAACGGGCTAGCGGGCGATGAG.

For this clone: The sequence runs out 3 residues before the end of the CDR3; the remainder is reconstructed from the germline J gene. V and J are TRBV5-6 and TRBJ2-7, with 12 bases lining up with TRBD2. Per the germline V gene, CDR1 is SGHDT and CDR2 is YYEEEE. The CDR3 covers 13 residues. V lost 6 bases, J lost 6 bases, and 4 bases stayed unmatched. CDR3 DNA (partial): TGTGCCAGCATACTAGCGGGAGGCTTCGAG. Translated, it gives CASILAGGFE. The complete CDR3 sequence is CASILAGGFEQYF.

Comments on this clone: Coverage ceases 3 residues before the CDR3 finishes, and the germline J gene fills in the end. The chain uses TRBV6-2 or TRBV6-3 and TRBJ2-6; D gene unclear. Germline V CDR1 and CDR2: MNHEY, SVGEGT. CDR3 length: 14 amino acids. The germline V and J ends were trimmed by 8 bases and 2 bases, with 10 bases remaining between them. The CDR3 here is CASLGFAGANVLTF. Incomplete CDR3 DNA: TGTGCCAGCCTCGGTTTCGCTGGGGCCAACGTC.

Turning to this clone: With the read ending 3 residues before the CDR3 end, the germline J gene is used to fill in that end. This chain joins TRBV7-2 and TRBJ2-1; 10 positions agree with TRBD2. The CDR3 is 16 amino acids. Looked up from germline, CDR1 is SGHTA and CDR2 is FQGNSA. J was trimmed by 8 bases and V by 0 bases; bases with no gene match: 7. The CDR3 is CASSLAASGSGYEQFF. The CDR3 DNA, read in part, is TGTGCCAGCAGCTTAGCTGCTAGCGGGAGTGGCTATGAG.

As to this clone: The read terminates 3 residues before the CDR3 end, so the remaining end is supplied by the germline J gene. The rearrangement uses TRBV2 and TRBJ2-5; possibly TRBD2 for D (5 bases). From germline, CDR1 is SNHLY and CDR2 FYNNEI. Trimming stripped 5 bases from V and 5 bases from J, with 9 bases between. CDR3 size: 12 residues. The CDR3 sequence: CASSTPGETQYF. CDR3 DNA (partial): TGTGCCAGCAGTACCCCGGGGGAGACC.

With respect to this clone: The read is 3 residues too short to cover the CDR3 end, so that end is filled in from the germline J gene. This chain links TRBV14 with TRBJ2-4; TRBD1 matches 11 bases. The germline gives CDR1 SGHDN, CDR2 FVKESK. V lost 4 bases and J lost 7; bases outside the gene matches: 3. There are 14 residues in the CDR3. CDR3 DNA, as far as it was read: TGTGCCAGCAGCCGGACAGGGGGCTTCAACATT. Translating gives CASSRTGGFNI. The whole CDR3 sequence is CASSRTGGFNIQYF.